Listed here are 8 T cell receptor beta chains from one sample, sequenced in a study of Ad26.COV2.S vaccination and SARS-CoV-2 variants (dated by TCRdb to the early 2020s). The receptor library was made with the immunoSEQ multiplex PCR assay. TCRdb carries this immuneACCESS record with in-frame sequences only. Its versions omit some clonotypes, under half of them owing to an unresolved V gene in the studies checked, with the rest unexplained. For this sample the table gives around 300,000 clones, of which roughly nine tenths were detected only once. The ten top clones hold approximately 5% of the sample. The sample's treatment or condition label is to be understood as: about 20 received Ad26.COV2.S at low or high dose, single or two shots; about five received placebo; per-sample allocation not given. Repertoires of vaccine and placebo recipients were sequenced from samples taken on day 63 after the first injection.

The specimen was peripheral blood, collected in a trial of Ad26.COV2.S vaccine versus placebo. Receptors originate from a person aged 18-60 years who received the Ad26.COV2.S COVID-19 vaccine or a placebo.

This chain connects TRBV5-1 to TRBJ1-2; D perhaps matches TRBD1 (6 bases). V shed 1 base and J shed 7 bases, with 17 bases lying between them. Germline V gene sequence: CDR1 SGHRS, CDR2 YFSETQ. This CDR3 has 15 residues. CDR3 loop: CASSLPALGGGGYTF. CDR3 DNA sequence: TGCGCCAGCAGCTTGCCGGCGTTGGGGGGCGGTGGCTACACCTTC.

V is TRBV11-2 and J is TRBJ2-2; D might be TRBD2 (6 bases). Trimming removed 1 base at V and 6 bases at J, with 12 bases between. CDR3 length equals 15 residues. CDR1 is SGHAT, CDR2 FQNNGV, per germline. This CDR3 is CASSLVWGEAGELFF. CDR3 DNA: TGTGCCAGCAGCTTAGTGTGGGGGGAGGCCGGGGAGCTGTTTTTT.

The chain is built from TRBV9 and TRBJ1-2, with 9 bases that match TRBD1. Germline trimming cut 2 bases from V and 5 bases from J; bases unmatched to any gene: 7. CDR1 is SGDLS, CDR2 YYNGEE, per germline. This CDR3 contains 15 residues. CDR3 DNA: TGTGCCAGCAGCGTCGGGGGACAGGGCGTGTATGGCTACACCTTC. Translation: CASSVGGQGVYGYTF.

V usage is TRBV19 and J usage is TRBJ1-1, with 9 bases that match TRBD1. J was trimmed by 1 base and V by 11 bases; bases with no gene match: 8. The germline CDR1 and CDR2 sequences are LNHDA and SQIVND (reference sequence). This CDR3 region has 14 residues. The CDR3 DNA follows: TGTGCCGCTTCGGGACAGGGAGGGAACACTGAAGCTTTCTTT. This gives the protein CAASGQGGNTEAFF.

V gene TRBV9 combines with J gene TRBJ1-1; D uncertain. The CDR3 runs 14 residues. Between the trimmed V and J ends, which lost 0 bases and 1 base, there was a span of 7 bases. CDR1 is SGDLS, CDR2 YYNGEE, per germline. Here the CDR3 reads CASSVAPTNTEAFF. CDR3 DNA: TGTGCCAGCAGCGTAGCCCCTACGAACACTGAAGCTTTCTTT.

The rearrangement links TRBV18 to TRBJ1-1; 11 nucleotides match TRBD1. Trimming cost V 0 bases and J 9 bases; bases outside gene matches: 3. CDR3 size: 14 residues. Germline-derived CDR1 and CDR2 are KGHSH and LQKENI. CDR3 DNA sequence: TGTGCCAGCTCACCACCGGGACAGGGGGATAAAGCTTTCTTT. Translation: CASSPPGQGDKAFF.

In nucleotides, the CDR3 is TGTGCCAGCTCACCCTACTCAGAGACCCAGTACTTC. This translates into CASSPYSETQYF. The gene calls are TRBV18 and TRBJ2-5, with unresolved D. Trimming pared 3 bases from V and 4 bases from J, leaving 6 bases between. Looked up from germline, CDR1 is KGHSH and CDR2 is LQKENI. CDR3 size: 12 residues.

The chain joins TRBV6-5 to TRBJ2-3, with unresolved D. Germline V gives CDR1 MNHEY, CDR2 SVGAGI. Deletions cut 5 bases from V and 5 bases from J, with 11 bases between. This CDR3 contains 13 residues. The CDR3 nucleotides read TGTGCCAGCAGTCGACGAATTAGAGATACGCAGTATTTT. Translating gives CASSRRIRDTQYF.